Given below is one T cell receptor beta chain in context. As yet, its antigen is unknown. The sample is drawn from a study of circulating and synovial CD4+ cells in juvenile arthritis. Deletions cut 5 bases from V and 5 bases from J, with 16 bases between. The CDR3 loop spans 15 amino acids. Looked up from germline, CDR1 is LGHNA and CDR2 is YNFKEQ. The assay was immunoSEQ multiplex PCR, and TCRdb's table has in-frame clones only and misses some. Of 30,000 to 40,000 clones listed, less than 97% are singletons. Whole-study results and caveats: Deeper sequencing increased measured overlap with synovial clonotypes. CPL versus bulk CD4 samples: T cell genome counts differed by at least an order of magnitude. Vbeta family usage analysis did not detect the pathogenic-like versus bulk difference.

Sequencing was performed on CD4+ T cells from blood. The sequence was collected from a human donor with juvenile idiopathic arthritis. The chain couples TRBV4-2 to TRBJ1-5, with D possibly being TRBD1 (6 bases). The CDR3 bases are TGTGCCAGCAGCTTCGGGGGGGGCAATTATCAGCCCCAGCATTTT. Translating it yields CASSFGGGNYQPQHF.